This T cell receptor beta chain was obtained from a study of blood T cell repertoires in COVID-19. For the study at large: The United States, Italy and Spain supplied acute and convalescent COVID-19 samples. In each case, the material was cDNA or gDNA derived from T cells, B-cell-depleted T cells, or PBMCs.

Original methodology: Reference gene primer amplification yielded estimated nucleated cell counts. This table comes from immunoSEQ multiplex PCR, and its TCRdb copy is limited to in-frame clones, with some not included. The D gene and trimming were derived from the DNA, and the V and J assignments and clone size from that table. This repertoire shows about 28,000 clones, about 88% found once; its top ten account for approximately 48%. Material: peripheral blood. The sequence was collected from a human donor with acute or convalescent COVID-19. The donor label of this sample is uncertain.

CDR3 sequence: CSVMGVGGLETQYF. As DNA, the CDR3 is TGCAGCGTTATGGGGGTAGGGGGTCTAGAGACCCAGTACTTC. The V and J genes are TRBV29-1 and TRBJ2-5; D possibly corresponds to TRBD1 (6 bases). The CDR3 is made up of 14 amino acids. Trimming pared 5 bases from V and 4 bases from J, leaving 17 bases between. The germline V gene encodes CDR1 SQVTM and CDR2 ANQGSEA.